Listed here are 29 T cell receptor beta chains from one sample, sequenced in a study of CD8 T cells in ankylosing spondylitis. MiXCR was run by TCRdb on the 5' RACE reads, yielding one entry per CDR3 protein. In the table there are roughly 180,000 distinct CDR3 sequences, around a tenth of which are singletons. The sequencing input was blood, either unsorted or a sorted T cell fraction (not recorded which). Receptors were obtained from a female donor with ankylosing spondylitis or in good health (not recorded which).

Notes on this clonotype: Since a much larger clone is just one base distant, this may be a read error. The chain combines TRBV2 with TRBJ2-3; D gene uncertain. Trimming shortened V by 6 bases and J by 1 base, and 8 bases separated the two germline ends. Germline-derived CDR1 and CDR2 are SNHLY and FYNNEI. This CDR3 spans 13 amino acids. DNA of the CDR3: TGTGCCAGCAGCCCGATGTGCACAGATACGCAGTATTTT. Its translation is CASSPMCTDTQYF.

The table lists this clonotype with a few counts. This chain connects TRBV7-8 to TRBJ2-1; the match to TRBD2 covers 11 bases. Trimming at V came to 2 bases and at J to 7 bases, leaving 10 bases not matched to a gene. CDR3 size: 17 residues. The germline gives CDR1 SGHVS, CDR2 FQNEAQ. CDR3 region: CASSLFSLAGGRNEQFF. CDR3 bases: TGTGCCAGCAGCTTATTCTCCCTAGCGGGAGGTCGTAATGAGCAGTTCTTC. The full variable domain, rest sourced from reference TRBV7-8 and TRBJ2-1, is GAGVSQSPRYKVAKRGQDVALRCDPISGHVSLFWYQQALGQGPEFLTYFQNEAQLDKSGLPSDRFFAERPEGSVSTLKIQRTQQEDSAVYLCASSLFSLAGGRNEQFFGPGTRLTVL.

The V and J genes are TRBV4-3 and TRBJ2-7; the match to TRBD1 covers 11 bases. The germline V gene has CDR1 LGHNA and CDR2 YSLEER. This CDR3 region has 16 residues. V was clipped by 0 bases and J by 4 bases; unmatched bases: 5. The CDR3 DNA sequence: TGCGCCAGCAGCCAAGATTCCGGACAGGGGGCTTACGAGCAGTACTTC. Translation gives CASSQDSGQGAYEQYF.

The chain uses TRBV29-1 and TRBJ2-7; the match to TRBD2 covers 11 bases. This CDR3 is 14 amino acids long. Looked up from germline, CDR1 is SQVTM and CDR2 is ANQGSEA. After removal of 6 bases from V and 1 base from J, the junction contained 5 bases not matched to a gene. CDR3 bases: TGCAGCGTCGCGGGACTAGCGGCATCCTACGAGCAGTACTTC. Translation: CSVAGLAASYEQYF.

The chain has TRBV6-2 or TRBV6-3 and TRBJ2-4, with TRBD1 matching over 8 bases. With V trimmed by 7 bases and J by 1 base, 12 bases remained unmatched. Germline CDR1 and CDR2: MNHEY and SVGEGT. The CDR3 runs to 17 residues. The CDR3, as DNA: TGTGCCAGCAAAGGGGGGACAGGCTCGGGGGCCAAAAACATTCAGTACTTC. Its protein product is CASKGGTGSGAKNIQYF.

CDR3 nucleotide sequence: TGTGCCAGCAATGAGGCGACAGGGGTCCTGAATACGCAGTATTTT. Protein product: CASNEATGVLNTQYF. The genes are TRBV27 and TRBJ2-3, with 8 bases matching TRBD1. Unmatched junction bases numbered 13, after V lost 7 bases and J lost 7 bases. The CDR3 totals 15 residues. The germline gives CDR1 MNHEY, CDR2 SMNVEV (reference sequence).

The gene calls are TRBV7-9 and TRBJ1-2, with 7 bases fitting TRBD1. J gave up 5 bases and V 3 bases, and 6 bases lay outside the gene matches. Germline V gives CDR1 SEHNR, CDR2 FQNEAQ (reference sequence). This CDR3 is built from 14 residues. CDR3 residues: CASSFKGGFYGYTF. CDR3 in DNA: TGTGCCAGCAGCTTTAAAGGGGGCTTTTATGGCTACACCTTC.

This clonotype was recorded at least ten times. This chain connects TRBV29-1 to TRBJ2-5, with TRBD2 identical over 10 bases. The germline V gene has CDR1 SQVTM and CDR2 ANQGSEA. The CDR3 is made up of 14 amino acids. The junction had 5 bases not matched to a gene; V was cut back by 7 bases and J by 0 bases. CDR3 residues: CSALAGENQETQYF. The CDR3 coding sequence is TGCAGCGCCCTAGCGGGAGAGAACCAAGAGACCCAGTACTTC. Looking up the rest from reference TRBV29-1 and TRBJ2-5 gives the full variable domain: SAVISQKPSRDICQRGTSLTIQCQVDSQVTMMFWYRQQPGQSLTLIATANQGSEATYESGFVIDKFPISRPNLTFSTLTVSNMSPEDSSIYLCSALAGENQETQYFGPGTRLLVL.

This clonotype was observed a handful of times. The rearrangement joins TRBV2 to TRBJ2-5; D gene uncertain. Germline loops: CDR1 SNHLY, CDR2 FYNNEI. Trimming pared 3 bases from V and 4 bases from J, leaving 9 bases between. The length of the CDR3 is 13 residues. The CDR3 here is CASSEWDRETQYF. CDR3 coding DNA: TGTGCCAGCAGTGAGTGGGATAGAGAGACCCAGTACTTC.

This clonotype has at least ten counts. The chain has TRBV29-1 and TRBJ2-1; D is unclear. This CDR3 region has 13 residues. Deletions cut 7 bases from V and 5 bases from J, with 15 bases between. Per germline, CDR1 SQVTM and CDR2 ANQGSEA. The CDR3 protein is CSARWISNNEQFF. The CDR3 DNA reads TGCAGCGCCCGGTGGATCTCTAACAATGAGCAGTTCTTC.

This clonotype occurred a few times. The chain is built from TRBV5-6 and TRBJ2-3; D is undetermined. V lost 4 bases and J lost 0, with 12 bases in between. Germline CDR1 SGHDT, CDR2 YYEEEE. The CDR3 has 15 amino acids. The CDR3: CASSRRLESTDTQYF. The CDR3, as DNA: TGTGCCAGCAGCCGACGACTTGAGAGCACAGATACGCAGTATTTT.

Comments on this clonotype: One junction end does not reproduce the germline sequence, and a read error may be involved. The chain has TRBV12-3 or TRBV12-4 and TRBJ2-1; 13 bases map to TRBD2. This CDR3 has 16 residues. In nucleotides, the CDR3 is TGTGCCAGCAGTTTGGGACTAGCGGGATCCTACAATGTGCAGTTCTTC. Amino acid sequence: CASSLGLAGSYNVQFF.

Only a few counts were recorded for this clonotype. The chain carries TRBV7-2 and TRBJ1-4; D ambiguous. The CDR3 extends over 14 amino acids. Germline loops: CDR1 SGHTA, CDR2 FQGNSA. V shed 4 bases and J shed 0 bases, with 6 bases lying between them. CDR3 protein: CASSYIATNEKLFF. CDR3 bases: TGTGCCAGCAGCTACATTGCAACTAATGAAAAACTGTTTTTT.

A few counts support this clonotype. This chain joins TRBV28 and TRBJ2-1; 8 bases map to TRBD2. Germline V gene lookup returns CDR1 MDHEN and CDR2 SYDVKM. V shed 2 bases and J 1 base; nucleotides not matched to a gene: 10. CDR3 size: 18 residues. CDR3 sequence: CASSLGAFSGVSYNEQFF. CDR3 nucleotides: TGTGCCAGCAGTTTAGGTGCCTTTAGCGGGGTTTCCTACAATGAGCAGTTCTTC.

The rearrangement uses TRBV6-1 and TRBJ2-5; TRBD2 aligns across 8 bases. The germline CDR1 and CDR2 sequences are MNHNS and SASEGT. The V segment lost 9 bases and the J segment 2 bases; nucleotides outside the gene matches: 17. The CDR3 consists of 17 residues. CDR3 loop: CASGVSAAGGPQETQYF. In DNA, the CDR3 is TGTGCCAGTGGGGTCAGTGCGGCGGGAGGCCCTCAAGAGACCCAGTACTTC.

The chain carries TRBV6-1 and TRBJ1-1; 8 nucleotides line up with TRBD1. This CDR3 is built from 13 residues. Per germline, CDR1 MNHNS and CDR2 SASEGT. V shed 8 bases, J shed 1 base, and the junction held 3 bases outside the gene matches. CDR3 region: CASSTGENTEAFF. As DNA, the CDR3 is TGTGCCAGCTCGACAGGGGAGAACACTGAAGCTTTCTTT.

This clonotype has just a few counts. This chain uses TRBV6-4 with TRBJ2-1, with D tentatively TRBD2 (6 bases). This CDR3 spans 13 amino acids. V was trimmed by 6 bases and J by 10 bases, leaving 16 bases between them. Germline CDR1 and CDR2: MRHNA and SNTAGT. The CDR3 here is CASSTGDLGEQFF. The CDR3 DNA is TGTGCCAGCAGCACCGGGGACTTGGGCGAGCAGTTCTTC.

This clonotype was seen more than once but under ten times. V is TRBV14 and J is TRBJ2-1, with no clear D. Germline V gene lookup returns CDR1 SGHDN and CDR2 FVKESK. Between the trimmed V and J ends, which lost 4 bases and 9 bases, there was a span of 7 bases. CDR3 length: 11 amino acids. This chain's CDR3 is CASSLQAEQFF. The CDR3 region has the DNA TGTGCCAGCAGCCTGCAGGCTGAGCAGTTCTTC.

This clonotype was observed a handful of times. The rearrangement links TRBV28 to TRBJ1-1; the D gene is possibly TRBD1 (6 bases). This CDR3 has 13 amino acids. Trimming shortened V by 11 bases and J by 8 bases, and 21 bases separated the two germline ends. CDR1 is MDHEN, CDR2 SYDVKM, per germline. The CDR3 DNA sequence: TGTGCCGGTGGGAGGGGGGGCAGGTCCGAAGCTTTCTTT. This gives the protein CAGGRGGRSEAFF.

This clonotype was detected only a few times. The rearrangement links TRBV27 to TRBJ2-6, with 7 positions matching TRBD1. The CDR3 runs 16 residues. The trim removed 3 bases at V and 0 bases at J, leaving 2 bases unmatched. CDR1 and CDR2 (germline): MNHEY, SMNVEV (reference sequence). CDR3 protein: CASSFGTASGANVLTF. The CDR3 nucleotides are TGTGCCAGCAGTTTTGGGACAGCCTCTGGGGCCAACGTCCTGACTTTC.

This clonotype has a handful of counts. The chain uses TRBV4-3 and TRBJ2-7; 8 nucleotides line up with TRBD2. Trimming cost V 4 bases and J 8 bases; bases outside gene matches: 16. Germline-derived CDR1 and CDR2 are LGHNA and YSLEER. This CDR3 spans 16 amino acids. CDR3 sequence reads: CASSLSRSGKGKQQYF. The CDR3, as DNA: TGCGCCAGCAGCCTATCGCGTAGCGGGAAAGGGAAACAGCAGTACTTC.

This clonotype turned up a few times. This chain joins TRBV28 and TRBJ1-5; D is unresolved. The CDR3 extends over 20 amino acids. In germline, CDR1 is MDHEN, CDR2 SYDVKM. V dropped 3 bases and J dropped 0 bases, with 24 bases sitting between them. CDR3 amino acids: CASSLCRTPTSFYSNQPQHF. The CDR3 bases are TGTGCCAGCAGTTTGTGCCGAACCCCGACAAGTTTCTATAGCAATCAGCCCCAGCATTTT.

This clonotype has a count of ten or more. This rearrangement joins TRBV12-3 or TRBV12-4 to TRBJ2-1; D is ambiguous. Between the trimmed V and J ends, which lost 3 bases and 6 bases, there was a span of 12 bases. This CDR3 spans 14 amino acids. The CDR3 loop reads CASSFELSGNEQFF. DNA of the CDR3: TGTGCCAGCAGTTTTGAACTCAGTGGCAATGAGCAGTTCTTC.

This clonotype showed up just a few times. The rearrangement joins TRBV14 to TRBJ2-5, with a weak D call TRBD2 (5 bases). Germline values: CDR1 SGHDN, CDR2 FVKESK. CDR3 length: 15 amino acids. Trimming shortened V by 0 bases and J by 5 bases, and 13 bases separated the two germline ends. CDR3 amino acids: CASSQEPRQRETQYF. The CDR3 nucleotides are TGTGCCAGCAGCCAAGAACCCCGTCAGCGGGAGACCCAGTACTTC.

This clonotype was seen repeatedly, ten times or more. The CDR3 sequence: CSARDGGGYEQYF. The CDR3 coding sequence is TGCAGTGCTAGAGATGGAGGCGGATACGAGCAGTACTTC. This rearrangement joins TRBV20-1 to TRBJ2-7; tentative D call: TRBD2 (5 bases). V lost 0 bases and J lost 4, with 10 bases in between. This CDR3 spans 13 amino acids. Germline CDR1 and CDR2: DFQATT and SNEGSKA (reference sequence).

The gene calls are TRBV20-1 and TRBJ2-7; D is unclear. CDR1 is DFQATT and CDR2 is SNEGSKA in the germline V gene (reference sequence). Trimming shortened V by 4 bases and J by 3 bases, and 10 bases separated the two germline ends. The CDR3 spans 12 residues. The CDR3 protein is CSAMADRYEQYF. The CDR3 nucleotides read TGCAGTGCTATGGCCGACCGCTACGAGCAGTACTTC.

This clonotype was counted a few times. The chain couples TRBV7-8 to TRBJ2-1, with 8 bases lining up with TRBD1. Losses at the gene ends were 5 bases for V and 1 base for J; bases not matched to a gene: 4. Germline-derived CDR1 and CDR2 are SGHVS and FQNEAQ. The length of the CDR3 is 15 residues. Written as DNA, the CDR3 is TGTGCCAGCAGCCTCCAGGGGGCATCCTACAATGAGCAGTTCTTC. It encodes CASSLQGASYNEQFF.

The gene calls are TRBV6-1 and TRBJ2-6, with D unclear. The germline V and J ends were trimmed by 5 bases and 3 bases, with 11 bases remaining between them. The CDR3 runs 15 residues. Germline V gives CDR1 MNHNS, CDR2 SASEGT. CDR3 residues: CASSTGGLGANVLTF. The DNA of the CDR3 is TGTGCCAGCAGTACGGGTGGGCTTGGGGCCAACGTCCTGACTTTC.

The V gene is TRBV6-1, the J gene TRBJ1-1; the D gene is possibly TRBD1 (5 bases). Germline V gene lookup returns CDR1 MNHNS and CDR2 SASEGT. The CDR3 covers 14 residues. The V end was cut by 7 bases, the J end by 3 bases, with 15 bases between. The CDR3 coding sequence is TGTGCCAGCACTCCTATCGGGGGGGACACTGAAGCTTTCTTT. This gives the protein CASTPIGGDTEAFF.